This T cell receptor beta chain is from a study of T cell responses to AZD1222 COVID-19 vaccine. Broader study findings: Repertoires were obtained only post-peak T cell response.

Some clones are missing from TCRdb's copy, which holds only in-frame ones; the method was immunoSEQ multiplex PCR. Counted here are about 200,000 clones, approximately 93% occurring once; the ten biggest clones make up around 1%. Details on this clone: What it binds is unknown.

The CDR3 has 11 amino acids. Per germline, CDR1 MDHEN and CDR2 SYDVKM. V lost 5 bases and J lost 11, with 12 bases in between. The receptor's source is an adult who received the AZD1222 COVID-19 vaccine. The sample in question was peripheral blood, obtained 28 days after the second AZD1222 dose. The rearrangement links TRBV28 to TRBJ1-1; the D is unclear. The CDR3 is CASSEVAGAFF. CDR3 coding DNA: TGTGCCAGCAGTGAGGTAGCTGGGGCTTTCTTT.